This T cell receptor (beta chain) is drawn from a study of blood T cell repertoires in COVID-19. The germline V and J ends were trimmed by 2 bases and 4 bases, with 8 bases remaining between them. Germline V gene data show CDR1 as MGHDK and CDR2 as SYGVNS. The CDR3 spans 13 residues. Produced via immunoSEQ multiplex PCR; TCRdb's table is partial and in-frame only. The sample includes hundreds of thousands of clones, 80% to 85% of them seen just once. The participants were between roughly 18 and 90 years old and came from about two dozen US areas. This TCR came from a woman aged 40 to 49 who had recovered from COVID-19. The V and J genes are TRBV25-1 and TRBJ1-2; D is possibly TRBD1 (5 bases). Sample: PBMCs or T cells enriched from blood (not recorded which). CDR3 protein: CASSELDSYGYTF. The DNA for the CDR3 is TGTGCCAGCAGTGAACTCGACAGCTATGGCTACACCTTC.